This is a list of T cell receptor beta chains from one sample in a study of chemoradiotherapy in HPV16-positive cancers. Assay used: immunoSEQ multiplex PCR; TCRdb lists only in-frame clones, some missing. The profile shows 7,000 or so clones, about 75% of them singletons. The specimen was obtained from a patient who underwent chemoradiotherapy. The receptor set was obtained from a human donor with HPV-associated anogenital cancer. The conserved cysteine and the conserved F or W are not part of the CDR3 here.

J: TRBJ1-5; V: TRBV19; CDR3: ASRAGGAGNQPQH
J: TRBJ2-7; V: TRBV10-2; CDR3: ASSVFSPLAQEQY
J: TRBJ2-7; V: TRBV7-6; CDR3: ASSLLSVGSYEQY
J: TRBJ1-5; V: TRBV4-1; CDR3: ASSQEGTGDNQPQH
J: TRBJ1-1; V: TRBV5-1; CDR3: ASKEGARETEAF
J: TRBJ2-7; V: TRBV7-7; CDR3: ASSLGSGAYEQY
J: TRBJ1-1; V: TRBV27; CDR3: ASSTLQGPMDTEAF
J: TRBJ1-2; V: TRBV29-1; CDR3: SVERKGWDYGYT
J: TRBJ2-7; V: TRBV6-5; CDR3: ASRREGTSYEQY
J: TRBJ2-7; V: TRBV9; CDR3: ASSVGTAPYEQY
J: TRBJ1-5; V: TRBV7-8; CDR3: ASSLQGRTQPQH
J: TRBJ2-7; V: TRBV6-1; CDR3: ASSAVPSGEQY
J: TRBJ2-7; V: TRBV7-2; CDR3: ASSSPPGTGGEQY
J: TRBJ1-2; V: TRBV4-1; CDR3: ASSHPRTRTRGYT
J: TRBJ2-2; V: TRBV29-1; CDR3: SVRLAAEEGFHTGELF
J: TRBJ2-7; V: TRBV27; CDR3: ASSLGGAEQY
J: TRBJ2-7; V: TRBV27; CDR3: ASSLSGRSYEQY
J: TRBJ1-2; V: TRBV14; CDR3: ASSQLGSYGYT
J: TRBJ1-1; V: TRBV4-1; CDR3: ASSQYYGGTNTEAF
J: TRBJ1-5; V: TRBV28; CDR3: ASSTGTGKNQPQH
J: TRBJ2-1; V: TRBV19; CDR3: ASKSSGRIYNEQF
J: TRBJ2-2; V: TRBV2; CDR3: ASKASYTGELF
J: TRBJ2-7; V: TRBV4-1; CDR3: ASSQALPGGSGWDEQY
J: TRBJ1-1; V: TRBV11-2; CDR3: ASSLVLQGEAF
J: TRBJ1-1; V: TRBV28; CDR3: ASSPGGFRRTEAF
J: TRBJ2-2; V: TRBV6-5; CDR3: ASSSGLVGTGELF
J: TRBJ2-6; V: TRBV5-1; CDR3: ASSFRDRGANVLT
J: TRBJ1-2; V: TRBV7-8; CDR3: ASSLAGSHT